This T cell receptor beta chain is from a study of T cell changes during pregnancy in multiple sclerosis. This clone showed up many times. There are 15 residues in the CDR3. Per germline, CDR1 SGHRS and CDR2 YFSETQ. The ends lost 1 base at V and 10 bases at J; junction bases unmatched: 10. TCRdb's copy holds only in-frame clones and misses some; the assay was immunoSEQ multiplex PCR. Altogether approximately 46,000 clones are present, 75% to 90% being singletons, with the ten largest covering 6.5% to 8.5%. The chain combines TRBV5-1 with TRBJ1-4; TRBD1 aligns across 7 bases. This receptor was identified in a female donor with multiple sclerosis, enrolled in a pregnancy study. The sample consisted of CD8+ T cells from peripheral blood mononuclear cells, taken in the second trimester of pregnancy. The CDR3 here is CASSLLSGGSRKLFF. The CDR3 nucleotides are TGCGCCAGCAGCTTGCTGTCAGGGGGAAGCCGAAAACTGTTTTTT.